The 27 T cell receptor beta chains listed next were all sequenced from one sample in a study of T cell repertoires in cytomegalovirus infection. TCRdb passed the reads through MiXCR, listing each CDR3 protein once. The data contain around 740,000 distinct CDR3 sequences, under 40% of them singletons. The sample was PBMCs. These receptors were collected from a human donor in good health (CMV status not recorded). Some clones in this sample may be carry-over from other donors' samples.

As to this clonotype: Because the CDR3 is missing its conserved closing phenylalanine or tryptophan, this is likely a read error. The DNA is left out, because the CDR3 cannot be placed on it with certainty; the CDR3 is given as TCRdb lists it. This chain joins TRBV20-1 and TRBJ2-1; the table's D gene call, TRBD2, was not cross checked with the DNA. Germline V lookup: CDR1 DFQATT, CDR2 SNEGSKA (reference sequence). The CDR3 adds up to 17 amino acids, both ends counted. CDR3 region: CSAEESSGWSLYNEQLL.

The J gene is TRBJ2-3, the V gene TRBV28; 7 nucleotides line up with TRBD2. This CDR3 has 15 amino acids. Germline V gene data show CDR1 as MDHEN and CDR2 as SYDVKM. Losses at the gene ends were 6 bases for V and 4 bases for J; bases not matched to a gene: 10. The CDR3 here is CASSKGAGMADTQYF. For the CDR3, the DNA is TGTGCCAGCAGCAAGGGAGCGGGGATGGCAGATACGCAGTATTTT.

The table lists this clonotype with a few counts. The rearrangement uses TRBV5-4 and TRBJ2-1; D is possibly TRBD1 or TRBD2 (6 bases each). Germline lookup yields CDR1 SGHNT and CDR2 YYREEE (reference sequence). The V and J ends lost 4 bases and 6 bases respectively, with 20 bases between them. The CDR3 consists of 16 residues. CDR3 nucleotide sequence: TGTGCCAGCAGCCCGGGCCCCAAGGAGGGGGTCAATGAGCAGTTCTTC. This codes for CASSPGPKEGVNEQFF.

For the CDR3, the DNA is TGTGCCAGCAGCCACGGAGGAGGGGGTTCCAAATACGAGCAGTACTTC. Amino acids: CASSHGGGGSKYEQYF. The chain uses TRBV6-5 and TRBJ2-7; D possibly matches TRBD1 or TRBD2 (6 bases each). The CDR3 loop spans 16 amino acids. V was trimmed by 6 bases and J by 4 bases, leaving 22 bases between them. From germline, CDR1 is MNHEY and CDR2 SVGAGI.

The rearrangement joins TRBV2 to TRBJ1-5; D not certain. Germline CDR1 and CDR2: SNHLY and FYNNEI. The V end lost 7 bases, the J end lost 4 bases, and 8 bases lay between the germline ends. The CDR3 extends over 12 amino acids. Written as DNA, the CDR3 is TGTGCCAGCAAGTCAGATAATCAGCCCCAGCATTTT. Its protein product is CASKSDNQPQHF. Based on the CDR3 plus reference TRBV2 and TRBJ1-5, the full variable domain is EPEVTQTPSHQVTQMGQEVILRCVPISNHLYFYWYRQILGQKVEFLVSFYNNEISEKSEIFDDQFSVERPDGSNFTLKIRSTKLEDSAMYFCASKSDNQPQHFGDGTRLSIL.

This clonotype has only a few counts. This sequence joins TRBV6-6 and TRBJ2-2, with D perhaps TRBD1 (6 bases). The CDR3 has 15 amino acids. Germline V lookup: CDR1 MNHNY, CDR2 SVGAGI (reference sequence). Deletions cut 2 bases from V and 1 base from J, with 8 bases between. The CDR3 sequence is CASSYRGQNTGELFF. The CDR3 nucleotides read TGTGCCAGCAGTTACAGGGGACAGAACACCGGGGAGCTGTTTTTT.

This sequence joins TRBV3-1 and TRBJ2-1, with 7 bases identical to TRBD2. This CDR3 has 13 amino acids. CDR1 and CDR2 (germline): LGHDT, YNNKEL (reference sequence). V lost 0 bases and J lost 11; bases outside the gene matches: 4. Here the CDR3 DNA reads TGTGCCAGCAGCCAAGATGGGACTACAAAGCAGTTCTTC. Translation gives CASSQDGTTKQFF.

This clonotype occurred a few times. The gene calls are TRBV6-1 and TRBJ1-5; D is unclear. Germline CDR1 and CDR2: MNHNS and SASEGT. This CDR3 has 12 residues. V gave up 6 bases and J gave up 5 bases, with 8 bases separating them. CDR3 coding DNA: TGTGCCAGCAGGGGTTACGATCAGCCCCAGCATTTT. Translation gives CASRGYDQPQHF.

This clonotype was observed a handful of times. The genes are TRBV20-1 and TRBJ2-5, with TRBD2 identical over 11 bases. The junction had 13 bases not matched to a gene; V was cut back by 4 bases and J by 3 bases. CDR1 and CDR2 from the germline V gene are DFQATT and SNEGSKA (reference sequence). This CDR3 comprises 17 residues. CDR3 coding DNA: TGCAGTGCTACTAGGCTAGCGGGAGGTTTCCCCGAAGAGACCCAGTACTTC. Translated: CSATRLAGGFPEETQYF.

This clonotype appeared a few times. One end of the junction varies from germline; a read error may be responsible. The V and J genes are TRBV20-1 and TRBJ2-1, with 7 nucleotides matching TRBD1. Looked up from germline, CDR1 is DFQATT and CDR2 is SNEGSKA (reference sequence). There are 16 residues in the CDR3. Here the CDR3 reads CSGRGLRGSVHNEQFF. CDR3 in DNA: TGCAGTGGTAGAGGTCTCAGGGGGTCCGTCCACAATGAGCAGTTCTTC.

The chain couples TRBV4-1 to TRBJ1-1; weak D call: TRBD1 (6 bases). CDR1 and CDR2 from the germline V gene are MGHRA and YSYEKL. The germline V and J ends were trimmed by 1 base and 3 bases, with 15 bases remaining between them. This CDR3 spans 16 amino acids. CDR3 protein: CASSQVGGQADTEAFF. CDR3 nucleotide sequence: TGCGCCAGCAGCCAAGTAGGGGGGCAGGCTGACACTGAAGCTTTCTTT.

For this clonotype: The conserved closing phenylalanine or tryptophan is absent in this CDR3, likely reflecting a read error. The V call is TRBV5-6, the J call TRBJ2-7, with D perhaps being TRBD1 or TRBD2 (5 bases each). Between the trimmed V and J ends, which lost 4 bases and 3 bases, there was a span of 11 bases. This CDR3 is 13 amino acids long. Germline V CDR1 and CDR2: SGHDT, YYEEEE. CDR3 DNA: TGTGCCAGCAGCATCCGGGACGACTACGAGCAGTACTTA. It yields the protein CASSIRDDYEQYL.

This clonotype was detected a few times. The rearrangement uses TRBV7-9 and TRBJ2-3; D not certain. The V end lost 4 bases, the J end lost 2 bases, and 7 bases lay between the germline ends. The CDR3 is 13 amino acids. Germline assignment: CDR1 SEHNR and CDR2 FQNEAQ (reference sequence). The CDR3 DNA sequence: TGTGCCAGCAGCTCCTGGGCCACAGATACGCAGTATTTT. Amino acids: CASSSWATDTQYF.

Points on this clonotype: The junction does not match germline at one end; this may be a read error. CDR3 sequence: CSSSLSGGITEAFF. The CDR3 nucleotides read TGTTCCAGCAGTTTATCAGGGGGGATAACTGAAGCTTTCTTT. J is TRBJ1-1 and V is TRBV12-3 or TRBV12-4; 7 nucleotides align to TRBD1. CDR3 length: 14 amino acids.

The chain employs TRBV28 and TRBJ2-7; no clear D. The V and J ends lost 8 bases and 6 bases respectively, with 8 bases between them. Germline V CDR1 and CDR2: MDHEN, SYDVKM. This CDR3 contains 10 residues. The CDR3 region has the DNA TGTGCCAGCGGATACGGCGAGCAGTACTTC. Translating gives CASGYGEQYF.

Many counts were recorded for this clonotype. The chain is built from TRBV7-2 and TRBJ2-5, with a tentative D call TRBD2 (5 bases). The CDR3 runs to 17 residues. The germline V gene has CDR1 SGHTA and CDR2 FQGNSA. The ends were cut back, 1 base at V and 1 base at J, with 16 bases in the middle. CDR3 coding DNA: TGTGCCAGCAGCTTAGTATCGGTGAGGGCTGGCCAAGAGACCCAGTACTTC. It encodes CASSLVSVRAGQETQYF.

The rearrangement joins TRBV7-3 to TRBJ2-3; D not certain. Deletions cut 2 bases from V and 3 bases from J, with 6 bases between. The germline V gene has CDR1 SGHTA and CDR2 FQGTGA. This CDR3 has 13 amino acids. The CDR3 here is CASSLFTTDTQYF. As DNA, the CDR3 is TGTGCCAGCAGCTTATTTACAACAGATACGCAGTATTTT.

CDR3 bases: TGTGCCAGCAGCCAAGCCCTCACCGGGGAGCTGTTTTTT. Translated, it gives CASSQALTGELFF. J is TRBJ2-2 and V is TRBV3-1; D call uncertain. V lost 1 base and J 4 bases, leaving 4 bases between the germline ends. Germline CDR1 is LGHDT and CDR2 is YNNKEL (reference sequence). The length of the CDR3 is 13 residues.

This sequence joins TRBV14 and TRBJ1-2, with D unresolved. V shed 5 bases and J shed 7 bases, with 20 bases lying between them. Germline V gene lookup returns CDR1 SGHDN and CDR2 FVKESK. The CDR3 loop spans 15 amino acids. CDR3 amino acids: CASSSLASLMTGYTF. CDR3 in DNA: TGTGCCAGCAGCTCTCTAGCATCACTAATGACTGGCTACACCTTC. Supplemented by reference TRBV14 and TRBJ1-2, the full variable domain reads EAGVTQFPSHSVIEKGQTVTLRCDPISGHDNLYWYRRVMGKEIKFLLHFVKESKQDESGMPNNRFLAERTGGTYSTLKVQPAELEDSGVYFCASSSLASLMTGYTFGSGTRLTVV.

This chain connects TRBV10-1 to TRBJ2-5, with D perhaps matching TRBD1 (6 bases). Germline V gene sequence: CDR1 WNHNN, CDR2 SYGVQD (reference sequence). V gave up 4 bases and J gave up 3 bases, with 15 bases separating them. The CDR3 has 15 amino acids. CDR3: CASSALGDNKETQYF. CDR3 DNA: TGCGCCAGCAGTGCCCTAGGGGACAACAAAGAGACCCAGTACTTC.

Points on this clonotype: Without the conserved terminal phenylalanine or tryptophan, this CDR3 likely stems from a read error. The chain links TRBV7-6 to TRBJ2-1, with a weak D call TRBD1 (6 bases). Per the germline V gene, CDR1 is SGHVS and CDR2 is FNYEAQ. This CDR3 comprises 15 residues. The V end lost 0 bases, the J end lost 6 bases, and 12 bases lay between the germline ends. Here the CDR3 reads CASSLAVGARNEQFC. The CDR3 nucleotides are TGTGCCAGCAGCTTAGCTGTGGGGGCGCGCAATGAGCAGTTCTGC.

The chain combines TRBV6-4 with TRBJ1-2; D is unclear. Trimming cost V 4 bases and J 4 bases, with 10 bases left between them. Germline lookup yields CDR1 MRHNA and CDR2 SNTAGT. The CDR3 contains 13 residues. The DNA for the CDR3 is TGTGCCAGCAGTGTGTCAGCGTCCTATGGCTACACCTTC. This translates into CASSVSASYGYTF.

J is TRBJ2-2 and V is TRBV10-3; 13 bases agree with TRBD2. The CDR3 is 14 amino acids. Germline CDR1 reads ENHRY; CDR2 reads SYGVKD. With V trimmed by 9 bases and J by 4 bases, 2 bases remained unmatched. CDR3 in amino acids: CAIRTSGSTGELFF. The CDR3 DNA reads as TGTGCCATTAGGACTAGCGGGAGCACCGGGGAGCTGTTTTTT.

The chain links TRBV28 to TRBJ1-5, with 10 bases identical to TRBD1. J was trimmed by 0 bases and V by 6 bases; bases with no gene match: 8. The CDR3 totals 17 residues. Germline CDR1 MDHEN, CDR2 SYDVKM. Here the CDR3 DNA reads TGTGCCAGCAGCCCGAGGACAGGGGGAGCTAGCAATCAGCCCCAGCATTTT. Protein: CASSPRTGGASNQPQHF. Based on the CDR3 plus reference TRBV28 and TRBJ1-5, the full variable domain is DVKVTQSSRYLVKRTGEKVFLECVQDMDHENMFWYRQDPGLGLRLIYFSYDVKMKEKGDIPEGYSVSREKKERFSLILESASTNQTSMYLCASSPRTGGASNQPQHFGDGTRLSIL.

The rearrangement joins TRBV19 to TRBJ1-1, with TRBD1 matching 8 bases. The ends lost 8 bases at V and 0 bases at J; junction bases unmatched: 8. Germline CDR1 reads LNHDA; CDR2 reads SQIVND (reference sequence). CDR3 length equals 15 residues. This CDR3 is CASSTGQVMNTEAFF. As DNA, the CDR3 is TGTGCCAGTTCTACGGGACAGGTGATGAACACTGAAGCTTTCTTT. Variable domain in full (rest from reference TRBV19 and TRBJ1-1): DGGITQSPKYLFRKEGQNVTLSCEQNLNHDAMYWYRQDPGQGLRLIYYSQIVNDFQKGDIAEGYSVSREKKESFPLTVTSAQKNPTAFYLCASSTGQVMNTEAFFGQGTRLTVV.

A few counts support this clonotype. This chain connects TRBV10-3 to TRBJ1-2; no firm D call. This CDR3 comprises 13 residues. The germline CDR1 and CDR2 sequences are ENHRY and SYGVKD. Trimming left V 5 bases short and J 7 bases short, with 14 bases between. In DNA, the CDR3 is TGTGCCATCAGTAACCCCCTGGGCGGTGGCTACACCTTC. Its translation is CAISNPLGGGYTF.

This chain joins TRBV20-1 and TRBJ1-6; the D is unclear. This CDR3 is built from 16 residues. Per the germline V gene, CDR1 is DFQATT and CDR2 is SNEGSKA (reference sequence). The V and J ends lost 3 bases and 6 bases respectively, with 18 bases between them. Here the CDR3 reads CSASAPSVTSNSPLHF. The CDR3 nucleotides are TGCAGTGCTAGCGCCCCGAGTGTGACAAGTAATTCACCCCTCCACTTT.